Following are 12 T cell receptor beta chains from one sample sequenced in a study of blood T cells in healthy people across ages. A sample-barcoded 5' primer and a J-beta primer mix were used in a second PCR of roughly 7 to 11 cycles. TCRdb processed the 5' RACE reads anew with MiXCR; each CDR3 protein has one entry. This sample has roughly 800,000 distinct CDR3 sequences, with about 25% found just once. In addition, the sample was reused for a study of T cells of mothers and their children.

Specimen: blood. The receptor set was obtained from a boy aged 5-17 years in good health.

This clonotype has just a few counts. The rearrangement joins TRBV2 to TRBJ1-4; 10 bases fit TRBD1. This CDR3 region has 17 residues. CDR1 and CDR2 (germline): SNHLY, FYNNEI. Trimming removed 6 bases from V and 8 bases from J; junction bases left unmatched: 15. CDR3 nucleotides: TGTGCCAGCAGAGGAAGCGGAACAGACAGGGGGCGCGAAAAACTGTTTTTT. This sequence encodes CASRGSGTDRGREKLFF. Filled out from reference TRBV2 and TRBJ1-4, the complete variable domain reads EPEVTQTPSHQVTQMGQEVILRCVPISNHLYFYWYRQILGQKVEFLVSFYNNEISEKSEIFDDQFSVERPDGSNFTLKIRSTKLEDSAMYFCASRGSGTDRGREKLFFGSGTQLSVL.

The chain joins TRBV28 to TRBJ2-5; 7 bases map to TRBD1. The CDR3 covers 15 residues. Losses at the gene ends were 7 bases for V and 2 bases for J; bases not matched to a gene: 10. Germline assignment: CDR1 MDHEN and CDR2 SYDVKM. DNA of the CDR3: TGTGCCAGCACCTATAGGGACAGATCTCAAGAGACCCAGTACTTC. Protein sequence: CASTYRDRSQETQYF.

This clonotype occurred many times. The V call is TRBV7-2, the J call TRBJ2-7; TRBD2 agrees at 10 bases. V dropped 8 bases and J dropped 2; count of bases not matched to a gene: 6. The length of the CDR3 is 14 residues. The germline V gene encodes CDR1 SGHTA and CDR2 FQGNSA. DNA for the CDR3: TGTGCCAGCCAGCCCAGCGGGGGGGCCTACGAGCAGTACTTC. This sequence encodes CASQPSGGAYEQYF.

In nucleotides, the CDR3 is TGTGCCAGCAGTGAAGAGGGGTGGGAAAAATACAATGAGCAGTTCTTC. Translation gives CASSEEGWEKYNEQFF. The rearrangement links TRBV25-1 to TRBJ2-1; D is tentatively TRBD1 or TRBD2 (5 bases each). Germline loops: CDR1 MGHDK, CDR2 SYGVNS. The V end was cut by 2 bases, the J end by 4 bases, with 15 bases between. The CDR3 loop spans 16 amino acids.

This CDR3 is CASSQDYPDRSYEQYF. CDR3 DNA sequence: TGTGCCAGCAGCCAAGATTACCCGGACAGGTCCTACGAGCAGTACTTC. The genes are TRBV4-2 and TRBJ2-5, with TRBD1 matching over 7 bases. Near its end, the DNA agrees better with TRBJ2-7, so the J call may be wrong. The CDR3 length is 16 residues. Germline assignment: CDR1 LGHNA and CDR2 YNFKEQ.

The chain has TRBV20-1 and TRBJ2-5; the D is unclear. V was shortened by 2 bases and J by 5 bases, with 9 bases between the two germline ends. The CDR3 contains 12 residues. The germline V gene encodes CDR1 DFQATT and CDR2 SNEGSKA (reference sequence). The chain's CDR3 is CSARRLEETQYF. As DNA, the CDR3 is TGCAGTGCTAGACGGCTAGAGGAGACCCAGTACTTC.

This clonotype was detected a few times. This chain's CDR3 is CSVMGTGSTDTQYF. CDR3 bases: TGCAGCGTGATGGGGACAGGCAGCACAGATACGCAGTATTTT. The chain links TRBV29-1 to TRBJ2-3, with TRBD1 matching over 8 bases. Germline CDR1 and CDR2: SQVTM and ANQGSEA. V trimming: 6 bases; J trimming: 0 bases; junction bases outside the gene matches: 5. The CDR3 has 14 amino acids.

This rearrangement joins TRBV20-1 to TRBJ2-5; a possible D gene is TRBD2 (6 bases). CDR3 size: 15 residues. The germline V and J ends were trimmed by 3 bases and 0 bases, with 14 bases remaining between them. The germline V gene encodes CDR1 DFQATT and CDR2 SNEGSKA (reference sequence). The CDR3 DNA follows: TGCAGTGCTAGGAAATACGGCGGGAACCAAGAGACCCAGTACTTC. Protein product: CSARKYGGNQETQYF.

The gene calls are TRBV5-1 and TRBJ1-2; D is unresolved. V was cut by 0 bases and J by 7 bases, with 10 bases left in between. This CDR3 has 13 residues. CDR1 is SGHRS, CDR2 YFSETQ, per germline. CDR3 residues: CASSLVGISGYTF. In nucleotides, the CDR3 is TGCGCCAGCAGCTTGGTCGGGATCTCTGGCTACACCTTC.

V and J are TRBV7-8 and TRBJ1-6; D is unresolved. This CDR3 has 15 amino acids. Germline loops: CDR1 SGHVS, CDR2 FQNEAQ. The V end was cut by 4 bases, the J end by 2 bases, with 9 bases between. Here the CDR3 DNA reads TGTGCCAGCAGCTCTACAGTAGCCTATAATTCACCCCTCCACTTT. Translated, it gives CASSSTVAYNSPLHF.

The V and J genes are TRBV10-3 and TRBJ2-1; the D gene is possibly TRBD1 (5 bases). The germline CDR1 and CDR2 sequences are ENHRY and SYGVKD. V was trimmed by 2 bases and J by 0 bases, leaving 5 bases between them. The CDR3 runs to 14 residues. CDR3 DNA: TGTGCCATCAGTGAGAGGGGCTCCTACAATGAGCAGTTCTTC. Its protein is CAISERGSYNEQFF.

The sample holds a few counts of this clonotype. This sequence joins TRBV9 and TRBJ2-1; 7 bases fit TRBD2. The CDR3 is 14 residues long. The V gene end was trimmed by 4 bases and the J gene end by 7 bases; junction bases not matched to a gene: 8. Germline loops: CDR1 SGDLS, CDR2 YYNGEE. The CDR3 nucleotides are TGTGCCAGCAGCTCCCGGGACTACAAAAATGAGCAGTTCTTC. This codes for CASSSRDYKNEQFF.